The 12 T cell receptor beta chains listed next were all sequenced from one sample in a study of vaccination and CD4 T cells after COVID-19 (dated by TCRdb to between 2022 and 2023). Reading the label with the study, this specimen's treatment or condition is: approximately 9-day PBMC culture with coronavirus spike peptide pools or control peptides (ViraFEST assay). CD4+ T cells from unexposed donors were collected before the COVID-19 pandemic (2011-2018). Libraries came from PCR. The sequencer listed for this sample is Illumina iSeq 100. TCR sequencing of DNA from cultured CD4+ T cells used the Oncomine TCR Beta short-read assay at the Johns Hopkins FTIC core. TCRdb redid the processing of the public reads, applying fastp at Q25 and MiXCR, and retained in-frame beta chains. Each entry merges the rows of one CDR3 protein and shows their most common DNA and genes. Within this sample are about 5,900 distinct CDR3 sequences, with about 34% of them counted one time only. 28% of the sample is held by the ten biggest clonotypes.

The antigens of these receptors remain unknown. The source material was CD4+ T cells from blood, cultured in vitro. The receptors shown here come from a human donor in good health.

This clonotype was detected a few times. The V call is TRBV20-1, the J call TRBJ2-7; 7 bases line up with TRBD2. V gave up 5 bases and J gave up 2 bases; unmatched junction bases: 9. Germline CDR1 and CDR2: DFQATT and SNEGSKA (reference sequence). The CDR3 contains 14 residues. The CDR3: CSARGEDRAYEQYF. For the CDR3, the DNA is TGCAGTGCTCGGGGGGAAGACAGAGCCTACGAGCAGTACTTC.

This sequence joins TRBV7-3 and TRBJ2-2, with 9 bases that match TRBD2. V lost 1 base and J lost 0; bases outside the gene matches: 0. CDR3 size: 16 residues. Germline V gene lookup returns CDR1 SGHTA and CDR2 FQGTGA. The CDR3 region has the DNA TGTGCCAGCAGCTTAATAGCGGGGGCGAACACCGGGGAGCTGTTTTTT. It specifies CASSLIAGANTGELFF.

This chain joins TRBV12-3 or TRBV12-4 and TRBJ1-6; D unresolved. The CDR3 sequence is 14 residues long. V gave up 5 bases and J gave up 9 bases, with 14 bases separating them. The CDR3 DNA reads as TGTGCCAGCAGTCCCGACGGGTATGGTTCACCCCTCCACTTT. Translation: CASSPDGYGSPLHF.

In this sample, this clonotype turned up a few times. The chain uses TRBV6-2 or TRBV6-3 and TRBJ1-2, with 9 positions matching TRBD1. Germline lookup yields CDR1 MNHEY and CDR2 SVGEGT. The CDR3 length is 14 residues. With V trimmed by 0 bases and J by 6 bases, 2 bases remained unmatched. In nucleotides, the CDR3 is TGTGCCAGCAGTTACTCGAACAGGGGGCATGGCTACACCTTC. It translates to CASSYSNRGHGYTF.

J is TRBJ2-5 and V is TRBV7-2; no definite D call. Germline V lookup: CDR1 SGHTA, CDR2 FQGNSA. Trimming removed 5 bases at V and 2 bases at J, with 18 bases between. The CDR3 loop spans 16 amino acids. The CDR3 DNA reads as TGTGCCAGCAGCCCAAACATAGGGCCCCATCAAGAGACCCAGTACTTC. Encoded protein: CASSPNIGPHQETQYF.

This clonotype turned up a few times. The V and J genes are TRBV12-3 or TRBV12-4 and TRBJ1-2; possible D gene TRBD1, 5 bases. V lost 3 bases and J lost 5, with 10 bases in between. The CDR3 totals 13 residues. This CDR3 reads CASSFTGGYGYTF. The CDR3 DNA reads TGTGCCAGCAGTTTCACAGGAGGGTATGGCTACACCTTC.

This chain joins TRBV9 and TRBJ1-1; D is ambiguous. Per the germline V gene, CDR1 is SGDLS and CDR2 is YYNGEE. V lost 3 bases and J lost 3, with 9 bases in between. The CDR3 is 13 residues long. CDR3 DNA: TGTGCCAGCAGCGGTCACACCGACACTGAAGCTTTCTTT. Translation gives CASSGHTDTEAFF.

This clonotype was seen more than once but under ten times. This rearrangement joins TRBV6-2 or TRBV6-3 to TRBJ1-6, with a tentative D call TRBD1 (6 bases). The length of the CDR3 is 18 residues. In germline, CDR1 is MNHEY, CDR2 SVGEGT. V was shortened by 5 bases and J by 0 bases, with 17 bases between the two germline ends. DNA for the CDR3: TGTGCCAGCAGTCCTTTGGGGGCTGCTGCCTCCTATAATTCACCCCTCCACTTT. Its translation is CASSPLGAAASYNSPLHF.

The CDR3 sequence: CASSFEPAAGELFF. CDR3 coding DNA: TGTGCCAGCAGCTTCGAACCAGCGGCCGGGGAGCTGTTTTTT. J is TRBJ2-2 and V is TRBV7-6; D is possibly TRBD2 (5 bases). This CDR3 has 14 amino acids. CDR1 is SGHVS, CDR2 FNYEAQ, per germline. With 3 bases removed from V and 6 bases from J, the gap between germline ends came to 11 bases.

The CDR3 loop reads CASSLARTLNTEAFF. CDR3 DNA sequence: TGTGCCAGCAGCTTGGCGCGGACATTGAACACTGAAGCTTTCTTT. V and J are TRBV5-5 and TRBJ1-1, with D maybe TRBD1 (5 bases). This CDR3 has 15 residues. The V end was cut by 0 bases, the J end by 0 bases, with 9 bases between. Germline V gives CDR1 SGHKS, CDR2 YYEKEE (reference sequence). The full variable domain, in which reference TRBV5-5 and TRBJ1-1 provide the parts outside the CDR3, is DAGVTQSPTHLIKTRGQQVTLRCSPISGHKSVSWYQQVLGQGPQFIFQYYEKEERGRGNFPDRFSARQFPNYSSELNVNALLLGDSALYLCASSLARTLNTEAFFGQGTRLTVV.

The CDR3 region has the DNA TGTGCCCACAGGGGGAGGACAGAACCCTACAATGAGCAGTTCTTC. Amino acid sequence: CAHRGRTEPYNEQFF. This chain connects TRBV7-7 to TRBJ2-1; 8 bases are a match to TRBD1. Germline values: CDR1 SSHAT, CDR2 FNYEAQ (reference sequence). The CDR3 consists of 15 residues. V shed 11 bases and J 2 bases; nucleotides not matched to a gene: 11.

This rearrangement joins TRBV12-3 or TRBV12-4 to TRBJ1-2; 9 nucleotides align to TRBD1. The CDR3 runs to 15 residues. The V gene end was trimmed by 5 bases and the J gene end by 3 bases; junction bases not matched to a gene: 7. The CDR3, as DNA: TGTGCCAGCAGTCCAGGACAGGGGCGAGACTATGGCTACACCTTC. This encodes CASSPGQGRDYGYTF.